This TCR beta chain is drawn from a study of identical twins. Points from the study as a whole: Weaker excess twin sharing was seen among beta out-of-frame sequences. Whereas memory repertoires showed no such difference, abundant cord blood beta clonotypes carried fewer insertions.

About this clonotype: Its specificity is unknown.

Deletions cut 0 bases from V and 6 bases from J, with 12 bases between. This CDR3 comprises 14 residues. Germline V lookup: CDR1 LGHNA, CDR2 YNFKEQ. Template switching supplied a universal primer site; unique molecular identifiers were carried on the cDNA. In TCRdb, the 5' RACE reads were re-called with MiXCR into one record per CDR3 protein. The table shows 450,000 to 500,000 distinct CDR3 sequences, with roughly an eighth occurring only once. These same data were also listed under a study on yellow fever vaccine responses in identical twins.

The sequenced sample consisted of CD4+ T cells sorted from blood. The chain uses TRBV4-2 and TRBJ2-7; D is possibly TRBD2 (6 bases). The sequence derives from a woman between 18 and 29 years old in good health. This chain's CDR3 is CASSQEAGQSEQYF. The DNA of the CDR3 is TGTGCCAGCAGCCAAGAGGCGGGGCAAAGCGAGCAGTACTTC.